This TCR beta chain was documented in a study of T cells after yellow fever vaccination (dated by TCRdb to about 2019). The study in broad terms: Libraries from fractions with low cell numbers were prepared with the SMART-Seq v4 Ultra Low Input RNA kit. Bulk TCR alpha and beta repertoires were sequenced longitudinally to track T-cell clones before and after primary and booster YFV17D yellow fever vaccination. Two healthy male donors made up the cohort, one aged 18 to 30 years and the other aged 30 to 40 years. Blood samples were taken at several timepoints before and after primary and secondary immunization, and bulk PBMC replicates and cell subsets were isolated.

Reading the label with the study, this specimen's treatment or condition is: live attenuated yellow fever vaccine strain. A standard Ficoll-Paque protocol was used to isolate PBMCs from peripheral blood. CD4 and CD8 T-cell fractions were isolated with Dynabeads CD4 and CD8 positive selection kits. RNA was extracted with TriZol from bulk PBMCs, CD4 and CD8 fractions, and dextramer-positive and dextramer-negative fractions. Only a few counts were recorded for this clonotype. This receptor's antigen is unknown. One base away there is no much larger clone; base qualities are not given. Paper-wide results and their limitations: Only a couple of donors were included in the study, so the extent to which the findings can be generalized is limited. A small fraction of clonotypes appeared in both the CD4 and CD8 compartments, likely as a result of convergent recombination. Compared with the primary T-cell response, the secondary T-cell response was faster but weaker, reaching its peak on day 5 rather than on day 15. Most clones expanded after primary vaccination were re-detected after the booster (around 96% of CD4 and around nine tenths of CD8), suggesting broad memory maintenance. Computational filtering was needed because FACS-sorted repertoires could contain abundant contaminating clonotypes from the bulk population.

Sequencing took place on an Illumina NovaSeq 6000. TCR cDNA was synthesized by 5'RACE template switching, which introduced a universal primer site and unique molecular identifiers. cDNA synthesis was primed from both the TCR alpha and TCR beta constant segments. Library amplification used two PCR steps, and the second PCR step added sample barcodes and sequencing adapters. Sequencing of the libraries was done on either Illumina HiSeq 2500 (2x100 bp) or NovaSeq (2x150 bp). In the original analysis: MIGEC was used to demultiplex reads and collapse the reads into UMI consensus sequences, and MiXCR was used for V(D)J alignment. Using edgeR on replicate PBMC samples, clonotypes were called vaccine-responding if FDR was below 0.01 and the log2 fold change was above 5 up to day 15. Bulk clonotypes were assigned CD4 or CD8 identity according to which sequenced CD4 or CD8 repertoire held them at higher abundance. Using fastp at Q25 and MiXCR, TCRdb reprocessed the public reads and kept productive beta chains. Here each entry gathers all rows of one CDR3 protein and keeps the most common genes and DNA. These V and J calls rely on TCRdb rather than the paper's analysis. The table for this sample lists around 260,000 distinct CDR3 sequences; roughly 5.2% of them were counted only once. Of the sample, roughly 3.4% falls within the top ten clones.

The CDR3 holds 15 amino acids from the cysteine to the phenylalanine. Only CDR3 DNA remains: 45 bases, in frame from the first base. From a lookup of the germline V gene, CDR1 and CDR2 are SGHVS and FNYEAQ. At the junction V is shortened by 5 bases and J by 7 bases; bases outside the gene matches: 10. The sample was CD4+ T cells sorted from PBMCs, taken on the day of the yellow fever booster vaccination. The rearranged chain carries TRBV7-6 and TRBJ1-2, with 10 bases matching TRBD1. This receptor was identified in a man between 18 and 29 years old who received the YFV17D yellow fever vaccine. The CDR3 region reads CASSTTGTGESGYTF. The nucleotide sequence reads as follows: TGTGCCAGCAGCACAACAGGGACAGGGGAATCTGGCTACACCTTC.